This T cell receptor beta chain was documented in a study of blood T cell repertoires in COVID-19. In the study overall: Researchers got acute and convalescent COVID-19 samples from the United States, Italy and Spain. The cDNA or gDNA used as material had been derived from T cells, B-cell-depleted T cells, or PBMCs.

The CDR3 is 13 residues long. CDR1 and CDR2 (germline): MNHEY, SVGAGI. V lost 8 bases and J 2 bases, leaving 11 bases between the germline ends. Methods used by the authors: Estimates of nucleated cell counts were drawn from the amplification of reference gene primers. Libraries were prepared by immunoSEQ multiplex PCR; TCRdb keeps only in-frame clonotypes and omits some of them. V and J calls plus clone size are reproduced from that table; the DNA served to infer D and trimming. The sample contains about 190,000 clones, less than 80% of which appear only once. The receptor was derived from a woman between 45 and 60 years old with acute or convalescent COVID-19. V is TRBV6-5 and J is TRBJ2-3; D is uncertain. The specimen was peripheral blood. The CDR3 spells CASQWPNTDTQYF. The CDR3, as DNA: TGTGCCAGCCAATGGCCGAACACAGATACGCAGTATTTT.